One sample yielded the 5 T cell receptor beta chains listed below, sequenced in a study of vaccination effects on CD4 cells after COVID-19. The ViraFEST assay expanded antigen-specific CD4+ T cells with viral peptide pools before sequencing. After about 10 days in culture, the CD4+ T cells were isolated. By PCR, the person was confirmed to have had SARS-CoV-2 infection between March and December 2020. Their antigen targets remain unknown. Sequencing was performed with immunoSEQ multiplex PCR; in TCRdb, only in-frame clones are kept and a portion is missing. The sample includes around 28,000 clones, 77% of them seen just once. This specimen was CD4+ T cells from PBMCs cultured with HCoV-NL63 spike peptides, taken before COVID-19 vaccination. The source of these receptors is a human donor who had a prior SARS-CoV-2 infection.

The V gene is TRBV7-3, the J gene TRBJ2-7; D is undetermined. V was trimmed by 1 base and J by 6 bases, leaving 10 bases between them. Per the germline V gene, CDR1 is SGHTA and CDR2 is FQGTGA. CDR3 length: 13 residues. The CDR3 nucleotides read TGTGCCAGCAGCTTAAATCCAGGAACCGAGCAGTACTTC. The encoded protein is CASSLNPGTEQYF.

The genes are TRBV6-6 and TRBJ2-5, with D maybe TRBD1 (7 bases). In germline, CDR1 is MNHNY, CDR2 SVGAGI (reference sequence). The CDR3 spans 12 residues. The CDR3 spells CAGGQVQETQYF. The CDR3 DNA reads TGTGCGGGAGGACAGGTCCAAGAGACCCAGTACTTC.

There are a few counts of this clone. The gene calls are TRBV6-1 and TRBJ2-3; 7 positions agree with TRBD2. CDR3 length: 16 amino acids. J was trimmed by 7 bases and V by 2 bases; bases with no gene match: 12. Germline loops: CDR1 MNHNS, CDR2 SASEGT. The CDR3 nucleotides are TGTGCCAGCAGTGAACGGGCGGGGGTAGAAGGGTATACGCAGTATTTT. Protein product: CASSERAGVEGYTQYF.

The chain links TRBV5-1 to TRBJ2-5, with D unclear. CDR3 length: 14 amino acids. With 4 bases removed from V and 1 base from J, the gap between germline ends came to 11 bases. From germline, CDR1 is SGHRS and CDR2 YFSETQ. CDR3 protein: CASSLYSRQETQYF. As DNA, the CDR3 is TGCGCCAGCAGCCTGTACAGCCGCCAAGAGACCCAGTACTTC. Looking up the rest from reference TRBV5-1 and TRBJ2-5 gives the full variable domain: KAGVTQTPRYLIKTRGQQVTLSCSPISGHRSVSWYQQTPGQGLQFLFEYFSETQRNKGNFPGRFSGRQFSNSRSEMNVSTLELGDSALYLCASSLYSRQETQYFGPGTRLLVL.

This rearrangement joins TRBV19 to TRBJ2-5; the D gene is possibly TRBD2 (6 bases). Trimming removed 3 bases from V and 5 bases from J, with 19 bases in between. Germline CDR1 and CDR2: LNHDA and SQIVND (reference sequence). The length of the CDR3 is 16 residues. DNA of the CDR3: TGTGCCAGTAGTATGGGGTCTAGCCGGGGGTGGGAGACCCAGTACTTC. It yields the protein CASSMGSSRGWETQYF.